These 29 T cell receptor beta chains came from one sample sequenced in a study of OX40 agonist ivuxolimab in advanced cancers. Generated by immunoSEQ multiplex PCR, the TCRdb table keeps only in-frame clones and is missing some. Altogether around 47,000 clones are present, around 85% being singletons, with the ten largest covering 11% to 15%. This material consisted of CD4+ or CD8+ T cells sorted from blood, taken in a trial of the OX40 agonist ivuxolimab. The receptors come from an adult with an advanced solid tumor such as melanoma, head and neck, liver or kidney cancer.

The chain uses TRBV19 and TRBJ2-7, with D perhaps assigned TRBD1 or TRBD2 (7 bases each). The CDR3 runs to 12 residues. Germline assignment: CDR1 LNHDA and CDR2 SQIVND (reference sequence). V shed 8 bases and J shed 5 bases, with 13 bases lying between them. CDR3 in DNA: TGTGCCAGTCAGGGGGGGCAGGACGAGCAGTACTTC. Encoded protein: CASQGGQDEQYF.

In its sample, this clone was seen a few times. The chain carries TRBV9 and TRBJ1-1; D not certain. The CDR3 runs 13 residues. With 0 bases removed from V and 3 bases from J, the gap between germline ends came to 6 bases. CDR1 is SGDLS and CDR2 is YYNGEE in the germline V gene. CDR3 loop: CASSVELYTEAFF. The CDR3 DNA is TGTGCCAGCAGCGTAGAGTTATACACTGAAGCTTTCTTT.

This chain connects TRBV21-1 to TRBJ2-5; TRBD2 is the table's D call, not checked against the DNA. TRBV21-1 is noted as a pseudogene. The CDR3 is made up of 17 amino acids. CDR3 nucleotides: TGTGCCAGCAGCAAAGTTAGTCAGCGGGGGGGCGATGAGACCCAGTACTTC. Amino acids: CASSKVSQRGGDETQYF.

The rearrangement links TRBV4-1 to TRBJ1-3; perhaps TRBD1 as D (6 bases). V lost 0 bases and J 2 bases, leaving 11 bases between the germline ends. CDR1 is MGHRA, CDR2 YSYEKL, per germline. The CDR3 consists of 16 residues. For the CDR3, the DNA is TGCGCCAGCAGCCAAGACAGGGGCCCTGCTGGAAACACCATATATTTT. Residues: CASSQDRGPAGNTIYF.

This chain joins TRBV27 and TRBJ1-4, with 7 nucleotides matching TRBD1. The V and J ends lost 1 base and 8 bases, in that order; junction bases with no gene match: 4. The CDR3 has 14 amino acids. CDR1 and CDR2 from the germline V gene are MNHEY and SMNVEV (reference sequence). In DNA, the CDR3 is TGTGCCAGCAGTTTATACAGGGGTTGGGAAAAACTGTTTTTT. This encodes CASSLYRGWEKLFF.

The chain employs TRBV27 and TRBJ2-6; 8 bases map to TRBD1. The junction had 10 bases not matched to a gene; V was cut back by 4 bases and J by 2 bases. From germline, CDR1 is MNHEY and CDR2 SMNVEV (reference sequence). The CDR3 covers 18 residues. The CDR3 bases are TGTGCCAGCAGTTCACGCCCGACAGGGGCAGCTGGGGCCAACGTCCTGACTTTC. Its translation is CASSSRPTGAAGANVLTF.

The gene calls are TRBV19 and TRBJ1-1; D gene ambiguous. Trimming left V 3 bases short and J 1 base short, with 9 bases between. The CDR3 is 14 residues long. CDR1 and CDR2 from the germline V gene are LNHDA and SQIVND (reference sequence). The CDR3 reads CASSMKGGNTEAFF. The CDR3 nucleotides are TGTGCCAGTAGTATGAAGGGAGGGAACACTGAAGCTTTCTTT.

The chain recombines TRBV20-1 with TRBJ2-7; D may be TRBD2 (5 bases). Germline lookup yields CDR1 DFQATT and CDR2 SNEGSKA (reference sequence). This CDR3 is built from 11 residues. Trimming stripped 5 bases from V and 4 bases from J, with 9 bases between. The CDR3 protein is CSAPSGYEQYF. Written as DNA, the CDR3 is TGCAGTGCTCCGTCGGGGTACGAGCAGTACTTC.

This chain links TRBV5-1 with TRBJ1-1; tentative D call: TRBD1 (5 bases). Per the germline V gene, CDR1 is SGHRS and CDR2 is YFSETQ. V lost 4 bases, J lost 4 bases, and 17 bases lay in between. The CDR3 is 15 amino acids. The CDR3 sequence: CASSPAMGGRTEAFF. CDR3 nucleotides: TGCGCCAGCAGCCCGGCCATGGGGGGACGCACTGAAGCTTTCTTT.

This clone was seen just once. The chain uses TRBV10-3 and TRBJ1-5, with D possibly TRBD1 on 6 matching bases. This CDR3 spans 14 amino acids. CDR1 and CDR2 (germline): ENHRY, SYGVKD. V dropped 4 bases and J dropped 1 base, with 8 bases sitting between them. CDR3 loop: CAISGGASNQPQHF. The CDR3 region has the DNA TGTGCCATCAGTGGGGGGGCAAGCAATCAGCCCCAGCATTTT.

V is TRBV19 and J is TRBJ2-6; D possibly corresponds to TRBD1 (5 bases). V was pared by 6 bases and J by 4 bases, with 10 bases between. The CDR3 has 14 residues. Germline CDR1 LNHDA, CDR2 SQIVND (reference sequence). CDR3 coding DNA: TGTGCCAGTAGACCAGGGCACGGGGCCAACGTCCTGACTTTC. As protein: CASRPGHGANVLTF.

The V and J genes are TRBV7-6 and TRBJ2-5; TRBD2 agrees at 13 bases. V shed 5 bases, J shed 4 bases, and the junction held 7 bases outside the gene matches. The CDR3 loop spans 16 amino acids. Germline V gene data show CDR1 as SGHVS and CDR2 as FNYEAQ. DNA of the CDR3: TGTGCCAGCAGCGGACGACTAGCGGGGGGCGCAGAGACCCAGTACTTC. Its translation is CASSGRLAGGAETQYF.

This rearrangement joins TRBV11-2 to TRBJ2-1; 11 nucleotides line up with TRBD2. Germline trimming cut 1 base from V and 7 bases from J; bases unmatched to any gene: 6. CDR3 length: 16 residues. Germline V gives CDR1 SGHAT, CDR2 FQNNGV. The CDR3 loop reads CASSLGSSGGRNEQFF. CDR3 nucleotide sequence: TGTGCCAGCAGCTTAGGCTCTAGCGGGGGGAGGAATGAGCAGTTCTTC.

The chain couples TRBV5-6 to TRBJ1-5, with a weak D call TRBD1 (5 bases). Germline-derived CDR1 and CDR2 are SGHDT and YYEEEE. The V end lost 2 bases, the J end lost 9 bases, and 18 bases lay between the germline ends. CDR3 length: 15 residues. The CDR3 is CASSFGGTYSGPQHF. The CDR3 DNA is TGTGCCAGCAGCTTCGGCGGGACGTATAGCGGGCCCCAGCATTTT.

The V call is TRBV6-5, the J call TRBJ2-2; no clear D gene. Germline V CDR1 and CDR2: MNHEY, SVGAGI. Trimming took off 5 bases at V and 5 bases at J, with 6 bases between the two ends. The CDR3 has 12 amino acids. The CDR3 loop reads CASSPGTGELFF. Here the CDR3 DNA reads TGTGCCAGCAGTCCCGGGACCGGGGAGCTGTTTTTT.

The CDR3 protein is CASSLVVTGTYSNQPQHF. The CDR3 DNA reads as TGTGCCAGCAGCTTAGTGGTAACCGGGACGTATAGCAATCAGCCCCAGCATTTT. The V and J genes are TRBV7-2 and TRBJ1-5, with D possibly being TRBD1 (5 bases). V lost 1 base to trimming and J lost 0 bases, with 16 bases between them. The germline gives CDR1 SGHTA, CDR2 FQGNSA. CDR3 length: 18 residues.

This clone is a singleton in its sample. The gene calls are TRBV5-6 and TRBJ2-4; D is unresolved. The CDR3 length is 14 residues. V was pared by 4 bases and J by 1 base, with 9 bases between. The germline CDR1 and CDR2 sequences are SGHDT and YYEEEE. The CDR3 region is CASSGWVAKNIQYF. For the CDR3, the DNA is TGTGCCAGCAGCGGGTGGGTTGCCAAAAACATTCAGTACTTC.

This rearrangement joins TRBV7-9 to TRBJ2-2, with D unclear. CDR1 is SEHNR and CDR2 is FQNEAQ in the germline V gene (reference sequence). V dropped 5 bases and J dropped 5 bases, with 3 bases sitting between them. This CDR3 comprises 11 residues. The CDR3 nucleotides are TGTGCCAGCAGCCCAACCGGGGAGCTGTTTTTT. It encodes CASSPTGELFF.

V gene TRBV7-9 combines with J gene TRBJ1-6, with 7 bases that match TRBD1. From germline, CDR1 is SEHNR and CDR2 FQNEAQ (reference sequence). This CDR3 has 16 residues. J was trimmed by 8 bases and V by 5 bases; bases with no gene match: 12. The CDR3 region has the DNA TGTGCCAGCAGCCCTAGGGGAGAGGGGGCATATTCACCCCTCCACTTT. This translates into CASSPRGEGAYSPLHF.

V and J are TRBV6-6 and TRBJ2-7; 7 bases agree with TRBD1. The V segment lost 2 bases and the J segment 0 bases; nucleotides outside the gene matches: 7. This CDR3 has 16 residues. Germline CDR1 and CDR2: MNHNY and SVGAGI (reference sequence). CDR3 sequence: CASSYPRTGDSYEQYF. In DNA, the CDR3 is TGTGCCAGCAGTTACCCCCGGACAGGTGACTCCTACGAGCAGTACTTC.

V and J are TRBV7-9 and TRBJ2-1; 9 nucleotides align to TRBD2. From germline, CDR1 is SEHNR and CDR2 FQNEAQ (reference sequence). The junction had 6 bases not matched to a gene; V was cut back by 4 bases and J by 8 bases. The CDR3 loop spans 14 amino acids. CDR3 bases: TGTGCCAGCAGCTCCCGCGGGGGGGCTGATGAGCAGTTCTTC. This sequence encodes CASSSRGGADEQFF.

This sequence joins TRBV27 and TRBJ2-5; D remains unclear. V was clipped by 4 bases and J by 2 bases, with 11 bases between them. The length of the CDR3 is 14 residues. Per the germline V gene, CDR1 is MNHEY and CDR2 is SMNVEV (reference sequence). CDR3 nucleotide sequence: TGTGCCAGCAGTTCCCTCGATCCTCAAGAGACCCAGTACTTC. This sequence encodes CASSSLDPQETQYF.

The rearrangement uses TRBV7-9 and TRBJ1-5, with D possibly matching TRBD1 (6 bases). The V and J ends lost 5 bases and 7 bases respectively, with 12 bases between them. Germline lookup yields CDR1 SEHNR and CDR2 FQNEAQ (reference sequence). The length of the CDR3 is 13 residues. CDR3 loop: CASSPGGIQPQHF. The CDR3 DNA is TGTGCCAGCAGCCCCGGGGGCATCCAGCCCCAGCATTTT.

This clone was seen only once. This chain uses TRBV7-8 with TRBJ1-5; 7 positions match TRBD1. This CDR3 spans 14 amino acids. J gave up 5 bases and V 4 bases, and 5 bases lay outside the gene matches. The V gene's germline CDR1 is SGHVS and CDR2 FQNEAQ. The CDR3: CASSSGQLYQPQHF. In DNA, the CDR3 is TGTGCCAGCAGCTCGGGACAGTTGTATCAGCCCCAGCATTTT.

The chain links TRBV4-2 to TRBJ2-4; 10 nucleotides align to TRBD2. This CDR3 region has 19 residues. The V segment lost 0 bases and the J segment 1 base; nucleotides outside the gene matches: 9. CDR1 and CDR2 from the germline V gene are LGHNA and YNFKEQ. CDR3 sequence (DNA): TGTGCCAGCAGCCAAGACGGTACTAGCGGGGCCGTGGCCAAAAACATTCAGTACTTC. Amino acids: CASSQDGTSGAVAKNIQYF.

CDR3 nucleotide sequence: TGTGCCTGGAGAGAGGGGAACACTGAAGCTTTCTTT. It is translated as CAWREGNTEAFF. V usage is TRBV30 and J usage is TRBJ1-1; no clear D gene. The V end was cut by 3 bases, the J end by 1 base, with 6 bases between. The germline V gene has CDR1 GTSNPN and CDR2 SVGIG (reference sequence). The CDR3 is made up of 12 amino acids.

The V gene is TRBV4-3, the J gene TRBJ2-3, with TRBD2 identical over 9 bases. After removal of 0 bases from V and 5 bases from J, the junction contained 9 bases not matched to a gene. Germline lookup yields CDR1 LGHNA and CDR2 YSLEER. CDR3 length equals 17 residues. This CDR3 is CASSQDRAGGAKDTQYF. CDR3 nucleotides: TGCGCCAGCAGCCAAGATCGCGCGGGGGGGGCGAAAGATACGCAGTATTTT.

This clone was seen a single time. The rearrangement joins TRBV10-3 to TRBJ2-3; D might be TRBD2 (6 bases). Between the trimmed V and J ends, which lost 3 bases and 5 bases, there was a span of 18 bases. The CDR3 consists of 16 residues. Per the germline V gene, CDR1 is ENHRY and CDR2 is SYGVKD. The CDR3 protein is CAISDHPTRSGDTQYF. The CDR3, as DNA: TGTGCCATCAGTGACCACCCGACTAGGTCTGGAGATACGCAGTATTTT.

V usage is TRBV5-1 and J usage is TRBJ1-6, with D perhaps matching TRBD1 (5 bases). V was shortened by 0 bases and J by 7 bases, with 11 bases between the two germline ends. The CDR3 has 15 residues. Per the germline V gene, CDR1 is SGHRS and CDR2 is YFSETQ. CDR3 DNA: TGCGCCAGCAGCTTGGGGGACCGAGTAAATTCACCCCTCCACTTT. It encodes CASSLGDRVNSPLHF.